The TCR beta chain under discussion was sequenced for a study of read filtering for tumor transcriptome and immune sequencing. Turning to the study itself: Revised staging placed about 8 patients in R-ISS I, 15 to 20 in II, six or seven in III. After DNase treatment, RNA was made into whole-transcriptome libraries.

Bone marrow was sampled from every patient at the time of active disease. Whole-study findings and limits: Approximately 79% of IR-seq clonotypes had a single read, yet these held approximately 4% of reads.

This clonotype showed up many times. Its antigen is unknown. From about 400 ng of RNA, a library with molecular barcoded alpha/delta and beta/gamma adaptors was made. TCRdb analysed the reads with MiXCR anew, one entry per CDR3 protein. Of tens of thousands of distinct CDR3 sequences in the sample, about 12% were seen once. V was trimmed by 0 bases and J by 1 base, leaving 12 bases between them. Germline values: CDR1 DFQATT, CDR2 SNEGSKA (reference sequence). CDR3 size: 15 residues. The receptor was isolated from a donor aged 40 or older with multiple myeloma. The gene calls are TRBV20-1 and TRBJ2-5; possibly TRBD1 for D (6 bases). The sequencing sample was made of a population of CD138-negative cells sorted from bone marrow. For the CDR3, the DNA is TGCAGTGCTAGAGAAACACAGGGATTCCAAGAGACCCAGTACTTC. As protein: CSARETQGFQETQYF.